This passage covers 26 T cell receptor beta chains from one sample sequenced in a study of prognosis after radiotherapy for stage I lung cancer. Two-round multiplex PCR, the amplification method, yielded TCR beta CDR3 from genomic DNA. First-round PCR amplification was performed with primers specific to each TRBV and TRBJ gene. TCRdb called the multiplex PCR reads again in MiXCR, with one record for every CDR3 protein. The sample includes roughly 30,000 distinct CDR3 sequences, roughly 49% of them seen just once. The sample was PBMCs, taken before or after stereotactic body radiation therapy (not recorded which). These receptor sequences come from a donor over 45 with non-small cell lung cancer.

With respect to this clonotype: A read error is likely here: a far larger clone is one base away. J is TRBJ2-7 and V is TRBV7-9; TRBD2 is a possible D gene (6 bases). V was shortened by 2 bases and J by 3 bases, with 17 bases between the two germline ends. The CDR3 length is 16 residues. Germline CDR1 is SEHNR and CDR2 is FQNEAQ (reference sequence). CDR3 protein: CASSLSAGLLDYEQYF. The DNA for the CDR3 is TGTGCCAGCAGCTTATCCGCGGGACTTTTAGACTACGAGCAGTACTTC.

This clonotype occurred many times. The CDR3 spells CASSDRGSGNTIYF. The CDR3 coding sequence is TGTGCCAGTAGTGACAGGGGCTCTGGAAACACCATATATTTT. This sequence joins TRBV19 and TRBJ1-3; 8 nucleotides agree with TRBD1. The germline CDR1 and CDR2 sequences are LNHDA and SQIVND (reference sequence). V dropped 5 bases and J dropped 0; count of bases not matched to a gene: 0. The CDR3 totals 14 residues.

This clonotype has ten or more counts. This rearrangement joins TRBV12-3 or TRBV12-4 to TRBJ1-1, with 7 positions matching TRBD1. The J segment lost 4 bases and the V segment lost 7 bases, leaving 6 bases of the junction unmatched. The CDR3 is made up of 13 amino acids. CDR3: CASKRDSGTEAFF. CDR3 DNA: TGTGCCAGCAAACGGGACAGCGGCACTGAAGCTTTCTTT.

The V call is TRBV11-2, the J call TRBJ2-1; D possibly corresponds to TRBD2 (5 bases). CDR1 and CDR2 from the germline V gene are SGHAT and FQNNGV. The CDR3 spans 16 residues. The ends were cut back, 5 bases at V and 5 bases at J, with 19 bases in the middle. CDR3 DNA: TGTGCCAGCAGCGACCAGAAGGCTAGCTATGACAATGAGCAGTTCTTC. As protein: CASSDQKASYDNEQFF.

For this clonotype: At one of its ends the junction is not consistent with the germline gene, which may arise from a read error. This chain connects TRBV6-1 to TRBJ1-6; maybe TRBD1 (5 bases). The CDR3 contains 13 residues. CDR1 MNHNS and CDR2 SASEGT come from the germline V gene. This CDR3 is CSSSQWGESPLHF. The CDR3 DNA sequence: TGTTCCAGCAGCCAATGGGGGGAATCACCCCTCCACTTT.

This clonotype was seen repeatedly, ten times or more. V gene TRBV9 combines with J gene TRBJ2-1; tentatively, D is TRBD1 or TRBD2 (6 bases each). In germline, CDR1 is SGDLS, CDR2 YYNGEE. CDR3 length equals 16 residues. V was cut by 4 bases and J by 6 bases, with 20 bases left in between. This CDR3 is CASSPRPGEAGNEQFF. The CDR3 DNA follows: TGTGCCAGCAGCCCACGACCAGGGGAGGCTGGCAATGAGCAGTTCTTC.

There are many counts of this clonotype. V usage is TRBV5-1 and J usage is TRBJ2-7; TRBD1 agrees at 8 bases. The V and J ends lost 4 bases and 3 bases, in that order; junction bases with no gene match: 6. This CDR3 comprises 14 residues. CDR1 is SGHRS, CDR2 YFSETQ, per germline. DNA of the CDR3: TGCGCCAGCAGCAAGGGACAGGAGTACTACGAGCAGTACTTC. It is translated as CASSKGQEYYEQYF.

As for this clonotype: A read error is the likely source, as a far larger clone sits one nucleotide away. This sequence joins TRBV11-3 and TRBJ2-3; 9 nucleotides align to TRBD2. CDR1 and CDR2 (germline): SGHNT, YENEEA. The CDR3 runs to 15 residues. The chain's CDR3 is CAIGARREGTYTQYF. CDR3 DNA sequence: TGTGCCATCGGCGCCCGGCGGGAGGGCACATATACGCAGTATTTT.

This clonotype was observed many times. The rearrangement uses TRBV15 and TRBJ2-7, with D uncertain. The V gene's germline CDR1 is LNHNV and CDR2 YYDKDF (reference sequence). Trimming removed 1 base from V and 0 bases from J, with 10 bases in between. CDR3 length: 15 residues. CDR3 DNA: TGTGCCACCAGCAGAGGCGGTCCCGTCTCCTACGAGCAGTACTTC. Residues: CATSRGGPVSYEQYF.

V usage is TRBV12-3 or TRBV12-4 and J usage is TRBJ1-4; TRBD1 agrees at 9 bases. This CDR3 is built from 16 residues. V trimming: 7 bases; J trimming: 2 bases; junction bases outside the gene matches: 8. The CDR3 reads CASTRDRVGTNEKLFF. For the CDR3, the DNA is TGTGCCAGCACCCGGGACAGGGTAGGCACTAATGAAAAACTGTTTTTT.

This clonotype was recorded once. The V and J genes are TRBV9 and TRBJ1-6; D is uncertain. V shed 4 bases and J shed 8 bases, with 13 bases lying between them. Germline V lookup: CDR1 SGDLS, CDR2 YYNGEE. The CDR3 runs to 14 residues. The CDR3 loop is CASSLDSRDSPLHF. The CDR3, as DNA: TGTGCCAGCAGCTTAGATAGTCGGGATTCACCCCTCCACTTT. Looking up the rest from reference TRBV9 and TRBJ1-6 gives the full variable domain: DSGVTQTPKHLITATGQRVTLRCSPRSGDLSVYWYQQSLDQGLQFLIQYYNGEERAKGNILERFSAQQFPDLHSELNLSSLELGDSALYFCASSLDSRDSPLHFGNGTRLTVT.

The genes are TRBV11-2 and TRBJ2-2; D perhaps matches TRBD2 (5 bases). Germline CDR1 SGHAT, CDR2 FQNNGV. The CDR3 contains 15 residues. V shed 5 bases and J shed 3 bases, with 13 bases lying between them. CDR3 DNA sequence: TGTGCCAGCAGCAACCCCGCGCGGGACACCGGGGAGCTGTTTTTT. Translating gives CASSNPARDTGELFF.

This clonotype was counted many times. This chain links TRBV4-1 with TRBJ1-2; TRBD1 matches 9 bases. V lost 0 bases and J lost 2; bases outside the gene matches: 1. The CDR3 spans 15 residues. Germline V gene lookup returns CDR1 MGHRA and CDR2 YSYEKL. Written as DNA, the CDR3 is TGCGCCAGCAGCCAAGAAGGACAGGGGAACTATGGCTACACCTTC. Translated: CASSQEGQGNYGYTF.

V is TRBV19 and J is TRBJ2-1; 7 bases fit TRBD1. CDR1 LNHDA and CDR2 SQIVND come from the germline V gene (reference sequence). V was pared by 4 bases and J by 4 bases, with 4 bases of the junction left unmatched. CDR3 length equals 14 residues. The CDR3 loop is CASSRNRGYNEQFF. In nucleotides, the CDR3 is TGTGCCAGTAGTAGGAACAGGGGTTACAATGAGCAGTTCTTC.

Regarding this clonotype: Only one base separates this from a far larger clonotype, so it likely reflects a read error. The CDR3 loop is CASTGTLNGNEQFF. The CDR3 DNA is TGTGCCAGCACCGGGACCCTGAATGGCAATGAGCAGTTCTTC. The rearrangement joins TRBV27 to TRBJ2-5; D tentatively fits TRBD1 or TRBD2 (5 bases each). The J call is in doubt because the DNA end fits TRBJ2-1 better. From germline, CDR1 is MNHEY and CDR2 SMNVEV (reference sequence). The CDR3 runs to 14 residues.

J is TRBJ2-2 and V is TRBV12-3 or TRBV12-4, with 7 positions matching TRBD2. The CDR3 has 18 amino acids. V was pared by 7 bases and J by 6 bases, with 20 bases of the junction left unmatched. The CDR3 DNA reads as TGTGCCAGCATCCCGACTAGCTGGGCCTCGGTCCCACCCGGGGAGCTGTTTTTT. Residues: CASIPTSWASVPPGELFF.

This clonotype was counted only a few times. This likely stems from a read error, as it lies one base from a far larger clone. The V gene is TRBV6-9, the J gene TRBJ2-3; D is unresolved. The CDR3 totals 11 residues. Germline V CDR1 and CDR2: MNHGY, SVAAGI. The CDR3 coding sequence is TGTGCCAGCAGTTACGCCGGAACGCGGTATTTT. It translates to CASSYAGTRYF.

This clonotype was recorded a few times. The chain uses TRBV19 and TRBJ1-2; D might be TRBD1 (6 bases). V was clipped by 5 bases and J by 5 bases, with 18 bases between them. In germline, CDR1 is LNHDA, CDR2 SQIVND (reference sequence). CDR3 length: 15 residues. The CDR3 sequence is CASSRGRGESYGYTF. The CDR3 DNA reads TGTGCCAGTAGTCGCGGCAGGGGCGAGTCTTATGGCTACACCTTC.

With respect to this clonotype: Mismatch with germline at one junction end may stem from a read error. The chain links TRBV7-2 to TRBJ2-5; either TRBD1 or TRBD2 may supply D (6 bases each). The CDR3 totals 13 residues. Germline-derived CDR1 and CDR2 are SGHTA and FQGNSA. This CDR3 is CASREPGEENQYF. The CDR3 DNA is TGTGCCAGTAGGGAACCAGGGGAGGAGAACCAGTACTTC.

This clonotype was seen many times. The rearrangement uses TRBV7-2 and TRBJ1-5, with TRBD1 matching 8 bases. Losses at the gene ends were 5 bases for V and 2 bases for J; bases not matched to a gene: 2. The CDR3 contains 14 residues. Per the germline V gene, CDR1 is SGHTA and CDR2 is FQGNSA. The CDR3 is CASSPGGGNQPQHF. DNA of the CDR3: TGTGCCAGCAGCCCAGGGGGCGGCAATCAGCCCCAGCATTTT.

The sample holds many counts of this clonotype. In nucleotides, the CDR3 is TGTGCCATCAGCGGGACTAGCGGGAGAGTCGCCGGGGAGCTGTTTTTT. This sequence encodes CAISGTSGRVAGELFF. The chain joins TRBV10-3 to TRBJ2-2, with TRBD2 matching 14 bases. The germline CDR1 and CDR2 sequences are ENHRY and SYGVKD. J gave up 6 bases and V 6 bases, and 6 bases lay outside the gene matches. The CDR3 covers 16 residues.

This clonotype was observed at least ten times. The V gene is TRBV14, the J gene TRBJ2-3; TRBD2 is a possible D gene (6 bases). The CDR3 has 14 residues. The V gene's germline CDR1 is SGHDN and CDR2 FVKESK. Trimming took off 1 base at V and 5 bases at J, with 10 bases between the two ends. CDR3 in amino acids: CASSQVPGEDTQYF. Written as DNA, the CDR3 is TGTGCCAGCAGCCAAGTGCCGGGAGAAGATACGCAGTATTTT.

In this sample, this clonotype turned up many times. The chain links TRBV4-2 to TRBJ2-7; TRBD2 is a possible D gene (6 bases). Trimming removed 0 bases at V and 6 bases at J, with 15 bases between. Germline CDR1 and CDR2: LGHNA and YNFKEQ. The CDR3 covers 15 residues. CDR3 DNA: TGTGCCAGCAGCCAAGATATTCGGGAGTTGTTCGAGCAGTACTTC. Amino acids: CASSQDIRELFEQYF.

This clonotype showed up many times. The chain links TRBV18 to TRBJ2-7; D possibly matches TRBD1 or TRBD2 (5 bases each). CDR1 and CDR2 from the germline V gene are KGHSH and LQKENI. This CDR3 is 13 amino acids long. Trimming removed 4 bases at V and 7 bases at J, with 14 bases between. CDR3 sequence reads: CASSLGDRLEQYF. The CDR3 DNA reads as TGTGCCAGCTCACTGGGGGACCGGCTTGAGCAGTACTTC.

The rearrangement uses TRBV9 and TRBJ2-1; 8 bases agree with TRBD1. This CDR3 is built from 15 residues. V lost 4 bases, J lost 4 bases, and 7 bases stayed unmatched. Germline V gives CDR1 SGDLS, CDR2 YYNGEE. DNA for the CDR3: TGTGCCAGCAGCCAGGGACAGGCTACGTACAATGAGCAGTTCTTC. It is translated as CASSQGQATYNEQFF.

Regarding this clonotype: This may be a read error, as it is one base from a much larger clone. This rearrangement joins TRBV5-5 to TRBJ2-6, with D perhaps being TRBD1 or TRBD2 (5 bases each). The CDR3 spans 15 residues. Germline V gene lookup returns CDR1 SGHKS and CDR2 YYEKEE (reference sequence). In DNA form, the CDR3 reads TGTGCCAGCAGACTCGAGGGTGGTGGGGCCAACGTCCTGGCTTTC. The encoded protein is CASRLEGGGANVLAF.